This T cell receptor beta chain was found in a study of cytomegalovirus exposure and HLA in healthy donors. 13 Jbeta primers and 60 Vbeta primers were used for the PCR. Only in-frame clones appear in the TCRdb table, and some are missing; sequencing was by immunoSEQ multiplex PCR. The sample is made up of around 76,000 clones, and the top ten hold approximately 1.6% of it. Germline V gene sequence: CDR1 WSHSY, CDR2 SAAADI. There are 15 residues in the CDR3. V shed 10 bases, J shed 9 bases, and the junction held 14 bases outside the gene matches. The rearrangement links TRBV10-2 to TRBJ2-1, with 11 bases identical to TRBD2. This clonotype originated in a woman aged 55-69 years in good health and CMV-seronegative. Specimen: PBMCs. The DNA for the CDR3 is TGCGCCACCGGGGGAGGGACTAGCGGAAGAAGTGAGCAGTTCTTC. The encoded protein is CATGGGTSGRSEQFF.